This T cell receptor beta chain was observed in a study of CD8 T cells in ankylosing spondylitis. Broader study findings: Matched synovial fluid from ankylosing spondylitis patients was reported to be enriched for disease-linked clones. Clones linked to disease, bearing a CD8+ phenotype, were relatively rare in peripheral blood. A motif in TCR beta, a set of about 8 highly homologous variants, appeared characteristic of ankylosing spondylitis blood. Some motif variants were previously reported in reactive arthritis synovial fluid and blood.

This clonotype was counted between two and nine times. Its antigen is as yet unknown. Trimming pared 4 bases from V and 6 bases from J, leaving 16 bases between. This CDR3 has 14 amino acids. Looked up from germline, CDR1 is MNHNS and CDR2 is SASEGT. By quantitative 5'-RACE with molecular barcodes, the TCR beta libraries were made. One entry per CDR3 protein, called by TCRdb with MiXCR from the 5' RACE reads. The sample lists 750,000 to 850,000 distinct CDR3 sequences; 12% were seen once. This sequence originates from a male donor with ankylosing spondylitis. The gene calls are TRBV6-1 and TRBJ2-7; D ambiguous. Sequenced input: blood, either unsorted or a sorted T cell fraction (not recorded which). CDR3 coding DNA: TGTGCCAGCAGTGGTCTTCCCTCGGTTGGCGAGCAGTACTTC. Translated: CASSGLPSVGEQYF.